This T cell receptor beta chain was observed in a study of T cell responses to AZD1222 COVID-19 vaccine. This clone appeared once. What it recognizes is unknown. Germline trimming cut 4 bases from V and 0 bases from J; bases unmatched to any gene: 4. Germline loops: CDR1 SGDLS, CDR2 YYNGEE. This CDR3 has 15 amino acids. Findings and caveats of the study: Baseline serology detected seropositivity in only five or six AZD1222 recipients. All repertoire sampling was performed exclusively after the peak T cell response. Across the whole spike, CD4 TCRs peaked at regions 160-218 and 743-854.

The repertoire was sequenced with immunoSEQ multiplex PCR; TCRdb's copy has only in-frame clones and lacks some. The sample consists of around 110,000 clones, under 95% of them appearing once. The sample in question was peripheral blood, obtained 28 days after the second AZD1222 dose. This chain uses TRBV9 with TRBJ1-1, with 9 bases fitting TRBD1. This clonotype was obtained from an adult who received the AZD1222 COVID-19 vaccine. CDR3 sequence reads: CASSRQGGLNTEAFF. In DNA, the CDR3 is TGTGCCAGCAGCAGACAGGGGGGGTTGAACACTGAAGCTTTCTTT.